This record concerns one T cell receptor beta chain sequence. What it binds is not known. V dropped 0 bases and J dropped 0 bases, with 7 bases sitting between them. Per the germline V gene, CDR1 is MRHNA and CDR2 is SNTAGT. The CDR3 consists of 15 residues. Clones were sequenced by immunoSEQ multiplex PCR, and TCRdb holds only the in-frame ones, with some missing. The data show around 34,000 clones, roughly 80% seen once. This sample was taken from a study of OX40 agonist ivuxolimab in advanced cancers. Across the study: Patients were treated with intravenous ivuxolimab, dosed at 0.01 to 10 mg/kg and infused every 2 weeks. Of mixed ages from about 23 to 79 and averaging 60 years, the group was roughly 85% male. Overall study results and limits: Relatively little clonal expansion, among the lowest observed, appeared in partial responders at 0.1-3.0 mg/kg. The mean number of expanded clones was higher in CD8+ T cells than in CD4+.

This sequence originates from an adult with an advanced solid tumor such as melanoma, head and neck, liver or kidney cancer. Sequenced here: CD4+ or CD8+ T cells sorted from blood, sampled in a trial of the OX40 agonist ivuxolimab. The V and J genes are TRBV6-4 and TRBJ2-3, with D tentatively TRBD2 (6 bases). Written as DNA, the CDR3 is TGTGCCAGCAGTGACTCTCGGGGGAGCACAGATACGCAGTATTTT. Residues: CASSDSRGSTDTQYF.